This TCR beta chain was found in a study of shared clonotypes between healthy human individuals. Study as a whole: There were three CD4 naive, three CD4 memory, two CD8 naive and one CD8 memory plates per donor. Study-wide points: Compared with clonotypes that all four donors shared, non-shared clonotypes had lower generation probabilities.

V was clipped by 3 bases and J by 6 bases, with 18 bases between them. In germline, CDR1 is SGHNT, CDR2 YYREEE (reference sequence). This CDR3 comprises 15 residues. Measured with immunoSEQ multiplex PCR; TCRdb has only the in-frame clones, and not every one. The table lists roughly 1.4 million clones, approximately 98.5% of them singletons. Comments on this clone: The antigen is undetermined.

The donors were all Caucasian adults (living in Nashville, Tennessee). Naive CD4+ cells were CD45RA-selected; the remaining cells were memory. The sequence came from a young man in good health. The sequenced sample was naive CD4+ T cells sorted from blood. Subset in this sample: CD45RA+ positively selected. The V and J genes are TRBV5-4 and TRBJ1-1, with D perhaps matching TRBD1 (5 bases). The CDR3 here is CASSYRWRGEAEAFF. CDR3 in DNA: TGTGCCAGCAGCTATCGGTGGAGGGGAGAAGCTGAAGCTTTCTTT.